This record concerns one T cell receptor (beta chain) sequence. No antigen is known for it. In the CD4+ fraction, cells were divided into CD45RA+ naive and CD45RA-negative memory subsets. Original methodology: With immunoSEQ giving junction-only sequences and no quality scores, filtering differed. Measured with immunoSEQ multiplex PCR; TCRdb has only the in-frame clones, and not every one. The D gene and trimming were derived from the DNA, and the V and J assignments and clone size from that table. The data show millions of clones, approximately 93% seen once. This record comes from a study of shared clonotypes between healthy human individuals. Overall study: CD8 memory received one plate per donor, CD8 naive two, CD4 memory three and CD4 naive three.

Findings and caveats of the study: Memory subsets generally showed smaller estimated richness than naive subsets did.

Source material: naive CD4+ T cells from PBMCs. The sample's subset: CD45RA+ positively selected. This TCR derives from a man between 18 and 35 years old in good health. Some clones in this sample may be carry-over from other donors' samples.

CDR3 amino acids: CASSSGLASYNEQFF. CDR3 nucleotide sequence: TGCGCCAGCAGCTCCGGACTAGCGTCCTACAATGAGCAGTTCTTC. The genes are TRBV5-1 and TRBJ2-1; 9 bases are shared with TRBD2. There are 15 residues in the CDR3. V trimming: 3 bases; J trimming: 1 base; junction bases outside the gene matches: 2. In germline, CDR1 is SGHRS, CDR2 YFSETQ.